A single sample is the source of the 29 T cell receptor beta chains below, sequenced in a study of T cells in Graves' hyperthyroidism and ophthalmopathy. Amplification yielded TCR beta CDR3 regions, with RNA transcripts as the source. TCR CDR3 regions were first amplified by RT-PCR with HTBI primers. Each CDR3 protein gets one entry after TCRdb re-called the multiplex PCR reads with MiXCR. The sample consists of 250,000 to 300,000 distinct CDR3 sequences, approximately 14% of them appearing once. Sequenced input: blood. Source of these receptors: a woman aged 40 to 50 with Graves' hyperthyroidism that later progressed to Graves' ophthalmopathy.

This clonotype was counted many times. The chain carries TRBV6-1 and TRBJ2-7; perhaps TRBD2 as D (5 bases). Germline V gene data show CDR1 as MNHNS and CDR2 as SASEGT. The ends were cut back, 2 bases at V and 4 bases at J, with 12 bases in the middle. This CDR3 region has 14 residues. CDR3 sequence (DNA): TGTGCCAGCAGTGAATCGGGAAACCAATACGAGCAGTACTTC. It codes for CASSESGNQYEQYF.

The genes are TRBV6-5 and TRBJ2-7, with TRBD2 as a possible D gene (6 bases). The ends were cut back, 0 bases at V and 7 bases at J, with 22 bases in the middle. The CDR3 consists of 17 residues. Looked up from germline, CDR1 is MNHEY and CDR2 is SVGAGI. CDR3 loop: CASSYSGAGYAPGEQYF. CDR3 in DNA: TGTGCCAGCAGTTACTCCGGGGCGGGATATGCCCCTGGGGAGCAGTACTTC.

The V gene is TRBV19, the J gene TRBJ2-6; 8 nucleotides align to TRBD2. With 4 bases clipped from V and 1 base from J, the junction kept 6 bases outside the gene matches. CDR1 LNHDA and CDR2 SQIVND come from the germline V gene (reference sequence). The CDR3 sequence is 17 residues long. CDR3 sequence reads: CASSSSGLASGANVLTF. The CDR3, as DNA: TGTGCCAGTAGTAGCTCCGGACTAGCATCTGGGGCCAACGTCCTGACTTTC.

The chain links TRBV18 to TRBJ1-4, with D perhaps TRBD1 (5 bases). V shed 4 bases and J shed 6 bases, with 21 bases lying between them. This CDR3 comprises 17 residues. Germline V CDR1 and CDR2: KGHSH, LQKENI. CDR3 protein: CASSLTRTGLGDEKLFF. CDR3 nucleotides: TGTGCCAGCTCACTCACGCGAACGGGACTCGGGGATGAAAAACTGTTTTTT.

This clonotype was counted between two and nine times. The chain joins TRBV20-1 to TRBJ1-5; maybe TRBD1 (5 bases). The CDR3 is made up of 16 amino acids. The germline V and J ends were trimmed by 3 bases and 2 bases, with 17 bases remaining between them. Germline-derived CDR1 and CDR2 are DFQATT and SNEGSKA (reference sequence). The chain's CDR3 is CSARSLGGTGNQPQHF. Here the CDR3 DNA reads TGCAGTGCTAGGAGCTTGGGGGGAACGGGCAATCAGCCCCAGCATTTT.

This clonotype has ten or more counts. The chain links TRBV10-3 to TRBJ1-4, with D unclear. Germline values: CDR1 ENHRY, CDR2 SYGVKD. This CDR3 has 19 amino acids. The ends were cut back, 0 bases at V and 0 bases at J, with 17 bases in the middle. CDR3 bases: TGTGCCATCAGTGAGTCGGGTTTCCCCGCGGCCGCAACTAATGAAAAACTGTTTTTT. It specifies CAISESGFPAAATNEKLFF.

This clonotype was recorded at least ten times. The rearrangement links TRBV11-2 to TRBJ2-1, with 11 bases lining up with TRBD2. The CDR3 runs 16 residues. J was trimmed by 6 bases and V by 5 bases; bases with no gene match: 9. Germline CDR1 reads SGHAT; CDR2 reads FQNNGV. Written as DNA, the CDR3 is TGTGCCAGCAGCGTAATTAGCGGGAGGGCCGTCAATGAGCAGTTCTTC. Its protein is CASSVISGRAVNEQFF.

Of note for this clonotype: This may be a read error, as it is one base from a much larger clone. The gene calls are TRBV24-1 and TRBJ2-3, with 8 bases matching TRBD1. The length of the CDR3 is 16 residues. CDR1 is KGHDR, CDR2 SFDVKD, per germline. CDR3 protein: CAASDPSRTGWDTQYF. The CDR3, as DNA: TGTGCCGCCAGTGATCCCTCCCGGACAGGGTGGGATACGCAGTATTTT.

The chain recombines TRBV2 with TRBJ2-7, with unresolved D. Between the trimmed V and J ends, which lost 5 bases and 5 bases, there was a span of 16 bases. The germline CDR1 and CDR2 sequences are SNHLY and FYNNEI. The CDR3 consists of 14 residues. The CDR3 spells CASSYPAGQNEQYF. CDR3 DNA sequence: TGTGCCAGCAGTTACCCCGCCGGGCAGAACGAGCAGTACTTC.

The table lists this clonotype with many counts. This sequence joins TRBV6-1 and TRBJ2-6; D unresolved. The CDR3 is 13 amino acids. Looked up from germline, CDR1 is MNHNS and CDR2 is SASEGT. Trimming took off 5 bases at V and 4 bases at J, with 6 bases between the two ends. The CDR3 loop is CASSHQGANVLTF. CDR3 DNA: TGTGCCAGCAGTCACCAGGGGGCCAACGTCCTGACTTTC.

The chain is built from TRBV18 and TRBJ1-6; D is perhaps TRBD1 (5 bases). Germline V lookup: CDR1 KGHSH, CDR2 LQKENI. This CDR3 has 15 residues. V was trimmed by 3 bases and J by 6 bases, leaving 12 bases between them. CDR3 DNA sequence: TGTGCCAGCTCACCGGTGACAGTGGCTAATTCACCCCTCCACTTT. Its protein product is CASSPVTVANSPLHF.

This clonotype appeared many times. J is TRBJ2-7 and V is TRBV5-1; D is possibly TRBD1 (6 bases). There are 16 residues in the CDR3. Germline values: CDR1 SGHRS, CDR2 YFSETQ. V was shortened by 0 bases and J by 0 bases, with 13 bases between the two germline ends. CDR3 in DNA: TGCGCCAGCAGCTTGGATTGGGGGCTCCGCTCCTACGAGCAGTACTTC. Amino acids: CASSLDWGLRSYEQYF.

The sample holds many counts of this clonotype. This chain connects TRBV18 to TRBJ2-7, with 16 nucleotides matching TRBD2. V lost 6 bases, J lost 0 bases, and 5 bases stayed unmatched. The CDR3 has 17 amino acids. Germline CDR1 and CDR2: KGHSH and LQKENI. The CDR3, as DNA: TGTGCCAGCTCCCCGGGACTAGCGGGAGGGAGCTCCTACGAGCAGTACTTC. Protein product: CASSPGLAGGSSYEQYF. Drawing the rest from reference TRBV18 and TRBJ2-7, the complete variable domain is NAGVMQNPRHLVRRRGQEARLRCSPMKGHSHVYWYRQLPEEGLKFMVYLQKENIIDESGMPKERFSAEFPKEGPSILRIQQVVRGDSAAYFCASSPGLAGGSSYEQYFGPGTRLTVT.

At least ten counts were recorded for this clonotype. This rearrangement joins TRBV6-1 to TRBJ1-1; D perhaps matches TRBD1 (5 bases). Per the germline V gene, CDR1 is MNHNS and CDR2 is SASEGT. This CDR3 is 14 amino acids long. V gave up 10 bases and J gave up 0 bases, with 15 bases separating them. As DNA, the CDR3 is TGTGCCACCCGCCTGACAGAAGTGAACACTGAAGCTTTCTTT. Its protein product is CATRLTEVNTEAFF.

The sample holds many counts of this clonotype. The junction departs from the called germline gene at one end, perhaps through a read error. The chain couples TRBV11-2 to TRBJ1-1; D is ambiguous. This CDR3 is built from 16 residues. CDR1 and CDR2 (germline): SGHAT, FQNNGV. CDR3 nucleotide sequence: TGTGCCAGCAGCTTAGATTACGGAGGGCTGAACGCTGAAGCTTTCTTT. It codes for CASSLDYGGLNAEAFF.

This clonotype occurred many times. The CDR3 DNA reads as TGTGCCAGTAGTATCAAGGGGCTCTATGGCTACACCTTC. Protein: CASSIKGLYGYTF. The chain recombines TRBV19 with TRBJ1-2; tentative D call: TRBD1 (5 bases). The CDR3 has 13 residues. Per the germline V gene, CDR1 is LNHDA and CDR2 is SQIVND (reference sequence). Trimming removed 3 bases from V and 4 bases from J, with 9 bases in between.

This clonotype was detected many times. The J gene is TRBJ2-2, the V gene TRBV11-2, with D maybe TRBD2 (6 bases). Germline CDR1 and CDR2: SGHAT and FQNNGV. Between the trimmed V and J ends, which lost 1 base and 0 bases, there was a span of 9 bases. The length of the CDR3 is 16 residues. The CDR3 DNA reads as TGTGCCAGCAGCTTAGTCGGGGGACCGAACACCGGGGAGCTGTTTTTT. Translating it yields CASSLVGGPNTGELFF.

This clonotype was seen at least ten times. Here the CDR3 reads CASSENDRATGGNTEAFF. CDR3 bases: TGTGCCAGCAGTGAAAACGACAGGGCCACAGGAGGCAACACTGAAGCTTTCTTT. The chain links TRBV6-1 to TRBJ1-1; 7 bases align to TRBD1. V lost 2 bases to trimming and J lost 2 bases; unmatched junction nucleotides: 14. The germline V gene has CDR1 MNHNS and CDR2 SASEGT. The CDR3 runs 18 residues.

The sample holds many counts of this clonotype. This CDR3 is CSVPQLAGWVETQYF. The CDR3 nucleotides are TGCAGCGTTCCACAACTAGCGGGATGGGTAGAGACCCAGTACTTC. The rearrangement uses TRBV29-1 and TRBJ2-5; TRBD2 agrees at 10 bases. CDR1 SQVTM and CDR2 ANQGSEA come from the germline V gene. V gave up 5 bases and J gave up 4 bases; unmatched junction bases: 10. The CDR3 is 15 residues long.

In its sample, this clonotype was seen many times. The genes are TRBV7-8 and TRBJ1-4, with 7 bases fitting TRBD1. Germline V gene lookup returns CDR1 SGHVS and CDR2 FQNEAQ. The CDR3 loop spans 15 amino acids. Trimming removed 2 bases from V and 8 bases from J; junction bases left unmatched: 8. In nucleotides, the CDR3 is TGTGCCAGCAGCTTAAGCCGACAGGGAAAGGAAAAACTGTTTTTT. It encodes CASSLSRQGKEKLFF.

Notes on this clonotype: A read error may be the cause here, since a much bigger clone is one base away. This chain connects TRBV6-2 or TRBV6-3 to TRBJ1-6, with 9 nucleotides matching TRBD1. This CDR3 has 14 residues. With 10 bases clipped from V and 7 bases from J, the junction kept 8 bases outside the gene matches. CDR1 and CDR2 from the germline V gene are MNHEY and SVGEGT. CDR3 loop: CANGRTGENSPLHF. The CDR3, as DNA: TGTGCCAATGGTAGGACAGGGGAAAATTCACCCCTCCACTTT.

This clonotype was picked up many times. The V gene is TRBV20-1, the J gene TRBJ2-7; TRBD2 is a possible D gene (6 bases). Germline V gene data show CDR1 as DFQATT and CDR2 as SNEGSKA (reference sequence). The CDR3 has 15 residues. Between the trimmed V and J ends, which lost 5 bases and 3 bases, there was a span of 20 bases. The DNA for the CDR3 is TGCAGTGCTCAGATGTACGGGGGAGGACTCTACGAGCAGTACTTC. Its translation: CSAQMYGGGLYEQYF.

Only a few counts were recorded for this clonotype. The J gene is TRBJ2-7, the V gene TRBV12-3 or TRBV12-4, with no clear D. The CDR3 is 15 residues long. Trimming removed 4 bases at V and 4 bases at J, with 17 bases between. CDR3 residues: CASSSPVGVGYEQYF. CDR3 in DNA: TGTGCCAGCAGTTCCCCAGTTGGGGTCGGGTACGAGCAGTACTTC.

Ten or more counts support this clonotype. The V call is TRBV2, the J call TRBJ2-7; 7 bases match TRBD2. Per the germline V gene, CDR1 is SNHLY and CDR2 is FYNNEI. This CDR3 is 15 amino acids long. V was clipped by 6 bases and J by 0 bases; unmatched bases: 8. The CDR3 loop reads CASRPASGASYEQYF. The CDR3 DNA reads TGTGCCAGCAGGCCCGCAAGCGGGGCCTCCTACGAGCAGTACTTC.

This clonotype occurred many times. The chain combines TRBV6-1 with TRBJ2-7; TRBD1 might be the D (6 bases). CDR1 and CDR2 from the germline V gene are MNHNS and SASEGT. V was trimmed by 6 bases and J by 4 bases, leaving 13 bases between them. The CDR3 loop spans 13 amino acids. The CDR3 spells CASSVTRGYEQYF. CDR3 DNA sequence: TGTGCCAGCAGCGTAACCAGGGGATACGAGCAGTACTTC.

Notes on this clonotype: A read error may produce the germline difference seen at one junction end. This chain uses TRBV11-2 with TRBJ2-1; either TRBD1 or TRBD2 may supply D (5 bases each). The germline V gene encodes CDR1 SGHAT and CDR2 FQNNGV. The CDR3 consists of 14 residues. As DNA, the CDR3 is TGTGCCAGCAGCCGCACCCGGGGCGTCAATGAGCAGCTCTTC. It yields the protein CASSRTRGVNEQLF.

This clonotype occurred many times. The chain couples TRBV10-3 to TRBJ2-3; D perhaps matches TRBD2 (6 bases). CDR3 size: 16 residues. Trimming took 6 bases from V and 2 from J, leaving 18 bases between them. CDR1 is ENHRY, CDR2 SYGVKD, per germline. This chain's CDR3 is CAISRRSSGNTDTQYF. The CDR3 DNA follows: TGTGCCATCAGCCGGAGGAGTAGCGGCAACACAGATACGCAGTATTTT.

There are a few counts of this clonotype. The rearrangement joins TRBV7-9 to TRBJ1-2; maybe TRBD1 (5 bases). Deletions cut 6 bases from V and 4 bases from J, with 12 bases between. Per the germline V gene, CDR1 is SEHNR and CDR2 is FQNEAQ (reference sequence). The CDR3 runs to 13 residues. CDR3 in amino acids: CASREGTTYGYTF. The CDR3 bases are TGTGCCAGCAGAGAGGGGACTACCTATGGCTACACCTTC.

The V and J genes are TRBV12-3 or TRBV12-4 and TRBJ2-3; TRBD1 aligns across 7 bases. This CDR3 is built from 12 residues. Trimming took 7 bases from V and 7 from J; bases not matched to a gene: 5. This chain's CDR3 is CASTLQGYTQYF. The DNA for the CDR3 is TGTGCCAGCACCCTACAGGGGTATACGCAGTATTTT.